These 10 T cell receptor beta chains came from one sample sequenced in a study of post-analysis software for immune sequencing data. Prepared TCR beta cDNA libraries contained unique molecular identifiers. One entry per CDR3 protein results from TCRdb running MiXCR on the PCR reads. The sample carries 750,000 to 950,000 distinct CDR3 sequences, under 70% recorded once. Broader study findings: With TRBV5-6, TRBV5-1 and TRBV20-1 included, a handful of TRBV segments were more frequent in patients than in controls.

These receptors have no known antigen. Sequenced sample: blood. These TCRs come from a girl aged 5-17 years with multiple sclerosis.

The chain links TRBV10-3 to TRBJ2-3; D is unclear. CDR3 length: 13 residues. CDR1 and CDR2 (germline): ENHRY, SYGVKD. V dropped 8 bases and J dropped 6 bases, with 15 bases sitting between them. CDR3 bases: TGTGCCATCTCGAGTCCTAGTACGGATACGCAGTATTTT. The encoded protein is CAISSPSTDTQYF.

In its sample, this clonotype was seen a few times. V and J are TRBV7-9 and TRBJ2-7; the D gene is possibly TRBD2 (5 bases). Trimming pared 0 bases from V and 6 bases from J, leaving 12 bases between. The germline gives CDR1 SEHNR, CDR2 FQNEAQ (reference sequence). The CDR3 spans 14 residues. CDR3 nucleotides: TGTGCCAGCAGCTTAGCGCGGGCGCCCTTCGAGCAGTACTTC. This gives the protein CASSLARAPFEQYF.

This rearrangement joins TRBV29-1 to TRBJ2-7; D is possibly TRBD2 (6 bases). The CDR3 runs 13 residues. V lost 4 bases, J lost 1 base, and 11 bases lay in between. The germline V gene has CDR1 SQVTM and CDR2 ANQGSEA. CDR3 coding DNA: TGCAGCGTTGGAAGGGACTTATCCTACGAGCAGTACTTC. Translating gives CSVGRDLSYEQYF.

The V gene is TRBV4-2, the J gene TRBJ2-5; 8 bases agree with TRBD2. The DNA end is more similar to TRBJ2-7, so the J call may be wrong. CDR1 and CDR2 from the germline V gene are LGHNA and YNFKEQ. The CDR3 extends over 18 amino acids. The CDR3 loop is CASSQGPPLAGPPYEQYF. CDR3 nucleotide sequence: TGTGCCAGCAGCCAAGGACCCCCCCTAGCGGGCCCCCCCTACGAGCAGTACTTC.

This clonotype was counted a few times. This chain uses TRBV4-1 with TRBJ2-5; TRBD2 aligns across 14 bases. The end of the DNA aligns better with TRBJ2-7, so the J call may be wrong. Germline loops: CDR1 MGHRA, CDR2 YSYEKL. CDR3 size: 16 residues. CDR3: CASSQEWTSGRYEQYF. CDR3 bases: TGCGCCAGCAGCCAAGAATGGACTAGCGGGAGGTACGAGCAGTACTTC.

Of note for this clonotype: The junction departs from germline at one end; a sequencing error may be responsible. This chain connects TRBV4-1 to TRBJ1-1, with D tentatively TRBD1 (5 bases). Germline CDR1 reads MGHRA; CDR2 reads YSYEKL. This CDR3 region has 18 residues. The CDR3 nucleotides read TGCGCCAGCAGTCAAGTCTCGCCCCGGGACCGCTGGGACACTGAAGCTTTCTTT. Its protein is CASSQVSPRDRWDTEAFF.

This clonotype was seen only once. The chain links TRBV29-1 to TRBJ1-1; weak D call: TRBD1 (6 bases). Trimming cost V 1 base and J 4 bases, with 16 bases left between them. Looked up from germline, CDR1 is SQVTM and CDR2 is ANQGSEA. The CDR3 consists of 15 residues. The CDR3 sequence is CSVEGAGELSTEAFF. The CDR3 nucleotides are TGCAGCGTTGAAGGGGCAGGGGAGCTGAGCACTGAAGCTTTCTTT.

This clonotype was recorded only once. The chain employs TRBV6-5 and TRBJ2-4, with D possibly TRBD1 on 5 matching bases. V was shortened by 6 bases and J by 15 bases, with 15 bases between the two germline ends. This CDR3 region has 11 residues. In germline, CDR1 is MNHEY, CDR2 SVGAGI. CDR3 protein: CASSQGYERYF. CDR3 DNA sequence: TGTGCCAGCAGCCAGGGCTACGAGCGGTACTTC.

In DNA, the CDR3 is TGTGCCATCAGTCGGGGATCCCACGGACGGTACTTC. Its protein product is CAISRGSHGRYF. The chain is built from TRBV10-3 and TRBJ2-7, with TRBD2 as a possible D gene (5 bases). This CDR3 region has 12 residues. Per germline, CDR1 ENHRY and CDR2 SYGVKD. Trimming left V 5 bases short and J 12 bases short, with 17 bases between.

The chain employs TRBV6-6 and TRBJ2-7; 7 nucleotides agree with TRBD1. The CDR3 has 14 residues. Germline V lookup: CDR1 MNHNY, CDR2 SVGAGI (reference sequence). V lost 7 bases to trimming and J lost 1 base; unmatched junction nucleotides: 7. The DNA for the CDR3 is TGTGCCAGCATTAAAACGGGACAGTCCTACGAGCAGTACTTC. This encodes CASIKTGQSYEQYF.